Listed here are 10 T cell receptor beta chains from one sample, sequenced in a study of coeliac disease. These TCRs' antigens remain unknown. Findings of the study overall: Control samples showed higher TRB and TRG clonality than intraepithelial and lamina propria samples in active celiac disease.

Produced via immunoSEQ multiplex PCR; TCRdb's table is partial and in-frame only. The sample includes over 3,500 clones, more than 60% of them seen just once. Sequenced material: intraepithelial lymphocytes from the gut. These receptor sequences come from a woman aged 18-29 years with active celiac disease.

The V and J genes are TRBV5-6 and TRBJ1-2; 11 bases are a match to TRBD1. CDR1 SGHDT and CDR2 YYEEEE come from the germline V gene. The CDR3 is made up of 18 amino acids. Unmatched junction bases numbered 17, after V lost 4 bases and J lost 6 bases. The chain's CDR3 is CASSLRTGGPGGIHGYTF. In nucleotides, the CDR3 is TGTGCCAGCAGCCTACGGACAGGGGGCCCCGGTGGTATCCATGGCTACACCTTC.

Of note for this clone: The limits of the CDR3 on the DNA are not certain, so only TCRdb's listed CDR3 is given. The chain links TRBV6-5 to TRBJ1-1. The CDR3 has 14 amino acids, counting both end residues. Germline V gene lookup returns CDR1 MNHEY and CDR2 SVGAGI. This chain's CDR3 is CASSYTFGYTEAFF.

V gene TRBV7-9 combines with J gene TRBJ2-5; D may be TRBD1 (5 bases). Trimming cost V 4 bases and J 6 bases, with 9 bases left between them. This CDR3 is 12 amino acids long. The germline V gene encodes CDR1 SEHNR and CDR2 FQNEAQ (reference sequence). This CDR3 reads CASSSQGKTQYF. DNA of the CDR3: TGTGCCAGCAGCTCCCAGGGAAAGACCCAGTACTTC.

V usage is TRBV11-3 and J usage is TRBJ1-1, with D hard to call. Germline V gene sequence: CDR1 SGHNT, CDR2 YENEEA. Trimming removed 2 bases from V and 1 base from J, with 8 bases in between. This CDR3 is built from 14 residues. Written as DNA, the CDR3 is TGTGCCAGCAGCTTAAATACGGGGAACACTGAAGCTTTCTTT. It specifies CASSLNTGNTEAFF.

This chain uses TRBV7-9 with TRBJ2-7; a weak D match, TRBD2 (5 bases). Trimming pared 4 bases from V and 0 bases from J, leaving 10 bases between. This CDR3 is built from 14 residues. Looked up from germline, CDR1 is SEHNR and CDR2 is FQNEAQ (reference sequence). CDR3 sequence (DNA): TGTGCCAGCAGCTCCGACCGGGACTCCTACGAGCAGTACTTC. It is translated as CASSSDRDSYEQYF.

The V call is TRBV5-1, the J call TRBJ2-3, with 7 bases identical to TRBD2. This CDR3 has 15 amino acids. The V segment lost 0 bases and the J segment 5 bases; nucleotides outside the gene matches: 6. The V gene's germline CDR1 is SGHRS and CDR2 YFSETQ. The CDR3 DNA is TGCGCCAGCAGCTTGGTTGGGGGGGGTGAAGATACGCAGTATTTT. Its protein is CASSLVGGGEDTQYF.

CDR3 sequence (DNA): TGTGCCAGCAGTGAATTCAGGGGACAGGGGGGATCACCCCTCCACTTT. Translating gives CASSEFRGQGGSPLHF. J is TRBJ1-6 and V is TRBV25-1; TRBD1 aligns across 11 bases. The CDR3 covers 16 residues. V lost 1 base and J lost 10; bases outside the gene matches: 6. In germline, CDR1 is MGHDK, CDR2 SYGVNS.

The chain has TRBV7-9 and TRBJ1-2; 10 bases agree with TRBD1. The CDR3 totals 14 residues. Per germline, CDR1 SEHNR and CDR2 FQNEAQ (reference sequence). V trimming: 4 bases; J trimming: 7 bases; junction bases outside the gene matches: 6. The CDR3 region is CASSSETGGVGYTF. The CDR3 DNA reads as TGTGCCAGCAGCTCCGAGACAGGGGGCGTTGGCTACACCTTC. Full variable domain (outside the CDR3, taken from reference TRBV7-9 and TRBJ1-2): DTGVSQNPRHKITKRGQNVTFRCDPISEHNRLYWYRQTLGQGPEFLTYFQNEAQLEKSRLLSDRFSAERPKGSFSTLEIQRTEQGDSAMYLCASSSETGGVGYTFGSGTRLTVV.

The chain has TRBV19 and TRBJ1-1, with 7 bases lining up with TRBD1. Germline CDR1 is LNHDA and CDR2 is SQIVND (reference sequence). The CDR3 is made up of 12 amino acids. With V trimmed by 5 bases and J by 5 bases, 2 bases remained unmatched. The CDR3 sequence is CASSQGGTEAFF. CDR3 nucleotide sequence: TGTGCCAGTAGTCAGGGGGGAACTGAAGCTTTCTTT. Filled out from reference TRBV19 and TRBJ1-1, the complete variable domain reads DGGITQSPKYLFRKEGQNVTLSCEQNLNHDAMYWYRQDPGQGLRLIYYSQIVNDFQKGDIAEGYSVSREKKESFPLTVTSAQKNPTAFYLCASSQGGTEAFFGQGTRLTVV.

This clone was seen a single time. CDR3: CASSLDSGQTDTQYF. CDR3 DNA: TGTGCCAGCAGCTTAGATTCCGGACAGACAGATACGCAGTATTTT. The rearrangement links TRBV7-8 to TRBJ2-3, with D perhaps matching TRBD1 (6 bases). From germline, CDR1 is SGHVS and CDR2 FQNEAQ. V lost 1 base to trimming and J lost 3 bases, with 11 bases between them. The CDR3 sequence is 15 residues long.